Below, 27 T cell receptor beta chains from the same sample are listed, as sequenced in a study of blood T cells in healthy people across ages. It was with a sample-barcoded 5' primer and a J-beta primer mix that a second PCR of roughly 7 to 12 cycles was run. TCRdb used MiXCR to reprocess the 5' RACE reads, holding one entry per CDR3 protein. Of about 600,000 distinct CDR3 sequences in the sample, roughly 48% were seen once. Sequencing was done on a sample of blood. These receptors came from a man aged 80 or over in good health.

This clonotype was counted only a few times. The chain combines TRBV6-5 with TRBJ1-6, with D unresolved. CDR1 is MNHEY, CDR2 SVGAGI, per germline. V was pared by 2 bases and J by 0 bases, with 8 bases between. CDR3 length equals 16 residues. The CDR3 reads CASSYQPRSYNSPLHF. CDR3 bases: TGTGCCAGCAGTTACCAGCCGCGCTCCTATAATTCACCCCTCCACTTT.

The chain recombines TRBV6-5 with TRBJ1-1; D might be TRBD1 (5 bases). The CDR3 totals 12 residues. CDR1 and CDR2 (germline): MNHEY, SVGAGI. The germline V and J ends were trimmed by 8 bases and 7 bases, with 14 bases remaining between them. The CDR3 DNA follows: TGTGCCAGCTTAAATCGGGGACGTGAAGCTTTCTTT. Residues: CASLNRGREAFF.

This clonotype was found a few times. This sequence joins TRBV5-6 and TRBJ2-7; the match to TRBD2 covers 7 bases. V was pared by 1 base and J by 4 bases, with 11 bases of the junction left unmatched. In germline, CDR1 is SGHDT, CDR2 YYEEEE. The length of the CDR3 is 16 residues. The CDR3 reads CASSLIRREKRYEQYF. The CDR3 DNA reads as TGTGCCAGCAGCTTGATCAGGCGGGAGAAGCGGTACGAGCAGTACTTC.

This clonotype was picked up many times. The chain combines TRBV7-2 with TRBJ2-3; 10 positions agree with TRBD2. The CDR3 runs to 15 residues. V dropped 9 bases and J dropped 0; count of bases not matched to a gene: 6. Germline loops: CDR1 SGHTA, CDR2 FQGNSA. CDR3 nucleotides: TGTGCCAGTCGGATAGCGGGGGGTAGCACAGATACGCAGTATTTT. Translating gives CASRIAGGSTDTQYF.

This clonotype was counted a few times. This chain connects TRBV7-9 to TRBJ2-1, with a tentative D call TRBD1 (6 bases). The CDR3 extends over 17 amino acids. Germline assignment: CDR1 SEHNR and CDR2 FQNEAQ (reference sequence). V lost 0 bases and J 3 bases, leaving 15 bases between the germline ends. This chain's CDR3 is CASSLAVRGRRYNEQFF. The DNA for the CDR3 is TGTGCCAGCAGCTTAGCGGTCAGGGGTCGCCGCTACAATGAGCAGTTCTTC. Based on the CDR3 plus reference TRBV7-9 and TRBJ2-1, the full variable domain is DTGVSQNPRHKITKRGQNVTFRCDPISEHNRLYWYRQTLGQGPEFLTYFQNEAQLEKSRLLSDRFSAERPKGSFSTLEIQRTEQGDSAMYLCASSLAVRGRRYNEQFFGPGTRLTVL.

The V call is TRBV6-5, the J call TRBJ2-1, with D possibly TRBD1 on 6 matching bases. Per germline, CDR1 MNHEY and CDR2 SVGAGI. The V end lost 7 bases, the J end lost 15 bases, and 19 bases lay between the germline ends. This CDR3 has 12 amino acids. CDR3 DNA sequence: TGTGCCAGCAATTCCGAATCGGGACATGGGTTCTTC. Its protein is CASNSESGHGFF.

This clonotype was seen more than once but under ten times. CDR3 protein: CASSLEQGDREQYF. The CDR3 DNA reads TGCGCCAGCAGCTTGGAACAGGGGGATCGAGAGCAGTACTTC. The V gene is TRBV5-1, the J gene TRBJ2-7, with TRBD1 matching 8 bases. Looked up from germline, CDR1 is SGHRS and CDR2 is YFSETQ. This CDR3 comprises 14 residues. With 0 bases clipped from V and 7 bases from J, the junction kept 6 bases outside the gene matches.

This clonotype was picked up a small number of times. V usage is TRBV20-1 and J usage is TRBJ1-2; D call uncertain. V was shortened by 1 base and J by 2 bases, with 5 bases between the two germline ends. This CDR3 has 12 amino acids. Germline CDR1 is DFQATT and CDR2 is SNEGSKA (reference sequence). The CDR3 DNA follows: TGCAGTGCTAGAGGGAGAAACTATGGCTACACCTTC. This codes for CSARGRNYGYTF.

The chain has TRBV20-1 and TRBJ2-1; D is tentatively TRBD1 or TRBD2 (6 bases each). V was shortened by 0 bases and J by 11 bases, with 17 bases between the two germline ends. This CDR3 contains 14 residues. Germline CDR1 DFQATT, CDR2 SNEGSKA (reference sequence). CDR3 in DNA: TGCAGTGCTAGAGATTCAGGGGAAGGAGGGAAGCAGTTCTTC. Protein product: CSARDSGEGGKQFF.

Only a few counts were recorded for this clonotype. A much larger clone differs by one base, so this may be a read error. The chain joins TRBV6-5 to TRBJ2-3; possible D gene TRBD1, 6 bases. V was cut by 0 bases and J by 4 bases, with 11 bases left in between. Germline V gene data show CDR1 as MNHEY and CDR2 as SVGAGI. The CDR3 sequence is 15 residues long. CDR3 DNA sequence: TGTGCCAGCAGTTACTCCCCTGGGGGCGCAGATACGCAGTATTTT. It encodes CASSYSPGGADTQYF.

This clonotype showed up just a few times. The rearrangement uses TRBV7-2 and TRBJ2-6, with 8 nucleotides matching TRBD1. Trimming at V came to 2 bases and at J to 0 bases, leaving 3 bases not matched to a gene. Germline CDR1 and CDR2: SGHTA and FQGNSA. The CDR3 totals 17 residues. CDR3 nucleotide sequence: TGTGCCAGCAGCTTAACAGGGGGGTCCTCTGGGGCCAACGTCCTGACTTTC. Its translation is CASSLTGGSSGANVLTF.

V and J are TRBV6-2 or TRBV6-3 and TRBJ2-1; 10 bases are shared with TRBD1. The V gene end was trimmed by 6 bases and the J gene end by 4 bases; junction bases not matched to a gene: 9. Germline-derived CDR1 and CDR2 are MNHEY and SVGEGT. The CDR3 is made up of 16 amino acids. The CDR3 bases are TGTGCCAGCAGACCCGCCGGGACAGGGGTATACAATGAGCAGTTCTTC. As protein: CASRPAGTGVYNEQFF.

This clonotype came up a few times. The chain links TRBV7-8 to TRBJ2-1, with D maybe TRBD2 (5 bases). Trimming removed 5 bases from V and 6 bases from J, with 17 bases in between. CDR3 length equals 15 residues. The V gene's germline CDR1 is SGHVS and CDR2 FQNEAQ. DNA for the CDR3: TGTGCCAGCAGCCCATTAGCGCAAGTGGGCAATGAGCAGTTCTTC. As protein: CASSPLAQVGNEQFF.

The chain uses TRBV3-1 and TRBJ1-3; D ambiguous. CDR3 length equals 14 residues. V was trimmed by 4 bases and J by 2 bases, leaving 9 bases between them. Per the germline V gene, CDR1 is LGHDT and CDR2 is YNNKEL (reference sequence). CDR3 DNA sequence: TGTGCCAGCAGCCGAGACGGCACTGGAAACACCATATATTTT. Its protein product is CASSRDGTGNTIYF. Based on the CDR3 plus reference TRBV3-1 and TRBJ1-3, the full variable domain is DTAVSQTPKYLVTQMGNDKSIKCEQNLGHDTMYWYKQDSKKFLKIMFSYNNKELIINETVPNRFSPKSPDKAHLNLHINSLELGDSAVYFCASSRDGTGNTIYFGEGSWLTVV.

This chain joins TRBV7-2 and TRBJ2-2, with 8 bases identical to TRBD2. The CDR3 is 14 amino acids. Germline loops: CDR1 SGHTA, CDR2 FQGNSA. V lost 7 bases, J lost 1 base, and 2 bases stayed unmatched. CDR3 DNA sequence: TGTGCCAGCACGGGGGGGCGGAACACCGGGGAGCTGTTTTTT. It codes for CASTGGRNTGELFF.

The chain employs TRBV28 and TRBJ2-3; D perhaps matches TRBD1 (5 bases). Germline V CDR1 and CDR2: MDHEN, SYDVKM. Between the trimmed V and J ends, which lost 8 bases and 1 base, there was a span of 13 bases. This CDR3 contains 14 residues. The CDR3 protein is CASEKGVGTDTQYF. In nucleotides, the CDR3 is TGTGCCAGCGAGAAAGGGGTGGGCACAGATACGCAGTATTTT.

This chain uses TRBV10-3 with TRBJ2-3, with 10 bases fitting TRBD2. The CDR3 is made up of 15 amino acids. J was trimmed by 3 bases and V by 4 bases; bases with no gene match: 4. The germline CDR1 and CDR2 sequences are ENHRY and SYGVKD. CDR3 coding DNA: TGTGCCATCAGTGGGGCTAGCGGGAGTACAGATACGCAGTATTTT. Protein: CAISGASGSTDTQYF.

The rearrangement uses TRBV7-2 and TRBJ1-1; D unclear. The CDR3 has 13 residues. V was pared by 5 bases and J by 0 bases, with 7 bases between. Germline lookup yields CDR1 SGHTA and CDR2 FQGNSA. The CDR3 here is CASSHMVNTEAFF. CDR3 DNA sequence: TGTGCCAGCAGCCATATGGTGAACACTGAAGCTTTCTTT.

Note on this clonotype: This may come from a read error, since a much larger clone is one base off. The gene calls are TRBV6-6 and TRBJ1-4; 7 bases are a match to TRBD1. Looked up from germline, CDR1 is MNHNY and CDR2 is SVGAGI (reference sequence). The CDR3 is 15 amino acids. CDR3 bases: TGTGCCAGCAGTTCCGTCCGACAGGGCGATGAAGAACTGTTTTTT. Its protein product is CASSSVRQGDEELFF.

This sequence joins TRBV2 and TRBJ2-1, with D perhaps matching TRBD2 (5 bases). The V end was cut by 0 bases, the J end by 4 bases, with 10 bases between. CDR1 is SNHLY, CDR2 FYNNEI, per germline. The CDR3 runs 15 residues. This CDR3 is CASSEAFTRYNEQFF. The DNA of the CDR3 is TGTGCCAGCAGTGAAGCGTTCACTAGATACAATGAGCAGTTCTTC. Full variable domain (missing parts from reference TRBV2 and TRBJ2-1): EPEVTQTPSHQVTQMGQEVILRCVPISNHLYFYWYRQILGQKVEFLVSFYNNEISEKSEIFDDQFSVERPDGSNFTLKIRSTKLEDSAMYFCASSEAFTRYNEQFFGPGTRLTVL.

About this clonotype itself: This may be a read error, as it is one base from a much larger clone. V gene TRBV6-5 combines with J gene TRBJ2-5; 10 bases line up with TRBD2. Germline-derived CDR1 and CDR2 are MNHEY and SVGAGI. Germline trimming cut 2 bases from V and 11 bases from J; bases unmatched to any gene: 11. The CDR3 is made up of 15 amino acids. The CDR3 nucleotides read TGTGCCAGCAGTTACCCTAGCGGGAGAGGGACTGAGCAGTACTTC. The encoded protein is CASSYPSGRGTEQYF.

The chain combines TRBV28 with TRBJ2-7; D may be TRBD1 or TRBD2 (6 bases each). The ends were cut back, 7 bases at V and 4 bases at J, with 17 bases in the middle. From germline, CDR1 is MDHEN and CDR2 SYDVKM. The CDR3 runs to 14 residues. DNA of the CDR3: TGTGCCAGCAACCCTGTCGGGGGCCCTTACGAGCAGTACTTC. It codes for CASNPVGGPYEQYF.

This clonotype was seen more than once but under ten times. The genes are TRBV11-2 and TRBJ1-4; D ambiguous. The V and J ends lost 1 base and 11 bases respectively, with 11 bases between them. Germline lookup yields CDR1 SGHAT and CDR2 FQNNGV. This CDR3 spans 13 amino acids. The CDR3: CASSLASTRKLFF. The DNA for the CDR3 is TGTGCCAGCAGCTTAGCCAGCACTAGGAAACTGTTTTTT.

V and J are TRBV20-1 and TRBJ2-3, with TRBD1 identical over 9 bases. V lost 3 bases and J lost 5; bases outside the gene matches: 9. CDR3 length: 15 amino acids. The germline V gene encodes CDR1 DFQATT and CDR2 SNEGSKA (reference sequence). The CDR3 loop reads CSASPGQGVLDTQYF. The DNA of the CDR3 is TGCAGTGCTAGCCCGGGACAGGGTGTATTAGATACGCAGTATTTT.

This clonotype was counted between two and nine times. V is TRBV20-1 and J is TRBJ1-2; maybe TRBD1 (5 bases). CDR3 length: 15 residues. V was cut by 0 bases and J by 5 bases, with 16 bases left in between. Germline-derived CDR1 and CDR2 are DFQATT and SNEGSKA (reference sequence). CDR3: CSAREGQGRTYGYTF. The CDR3 DNA follows: TGCAGTGCTAGAGAGGGTCAGGGACGGACTTATGGCTACACCTTC.

CDR3 loop: CASSYSRGISGEQFF. The CDR3 DNA reads TGCGCCAGCAGCTACTCAAGGGGAATTTCGGGTGAGCAGTTCTTC. This chain uses TRBV4-3 with TRBJ2-1; weak D call: TRBD1 (5 bases). The CDR3 has 15 residues. V shed 5 bases and J shed 9 bases, with 20 bases lying between them. CDR1 is LGHNA, CDR2 YSLEER, per germline.

The gene calls are TRBV7-2 and TRBJ2-1; D remains unclear. Trimming removed 2 bases from V and 12 bases from J, with 14 bases in between. This CDR3 contains 13 residues. The germline CDR1 and CDR2 sequences are SGHTA and FQGNSA. The DNA for the CDR3 is TGTGCCAGCAGCTTATCCCCTGACCTCGGGCAGTTCTTC. Encoded protein: CASSLSPDLGQFF.